Each of the 12 T cell receptor beta chains below was sequenced from the same sample in a study of blood T cell repertoires in COVID-19. The method was immunoSEQ multiplex PCR; TCRdb's version includes in-frame clones alone and lacks a portion of them. This repertoire shows around 220,000 clones, approximately 79% found once; its top ten account for around 3.6%. The sequenced sample consisted of peripheral blood. The receptors originated from a middle-aged woman with active or convalescent COVID-19.

The genes are TRBV2 and TRBJ1-5, with no clear D. The CDR3 extends over 15 amino acids. Germline CDR1 and CDR2: SNHLY and FYNNEI. V gave up 4 bases and J gave up 1 base, with 11 bases separating them. CDR3 DNA: TGTGCCAGCAGTGCCGAAGGGAGAAGCAATCAGCCCCAGCATTTT. Its protein is CASSAEGRSNQPQHF.

In this sample, this clone turned up once. This chain connects TRBV5-1 to TRBJ1-3, with 7 nucleotides matching TRBD1. The CDR3 is 15 residues long. V lost 6 bases and J lost 6; bases outside the gene matches: 12. Germline CDR1 SGHRS, CDR2 YFSETQ. CDR3 protein: CASIHDRAVANTIYF. In DNA, the CDR3 is TGCGCCAGCATCCACGACAGGGCAGTCGCAAACACCATATATTTT.

The rearrangement links TRBV6-5 to TRBJ2-7, with 12 positions matching TRBD1. The germline CDR1 and CDR2 sequences are MNHEY and SVGAGI. V dropped 10 bases and J dropped 7; count of bases not matched to a gene: 14. The CDR3 is made up of 15 amino acids. The CDR3 loop is CATESGDRGRREQYV. CDR3 bases: TGTGCCACCGAATCGGGGGACAGGGGGCGCAGGGAGCAGTACGTC.

This clone was observed once. The rearrangement uses TRBV19 and TRBJ1-3; D is unresolved. Trimming stripped 3 bases from V and 1 base from J, with 13 bases between. CDR3 size: 16 residues. Per the germline V gene, CDR1 is LNHDA and CDR2 is SQIVND (reference sequence). The CDR3 sequence is CASSIKVAESGNTIYF. CDR3 nucleotides: TGTGCCAGTAGTATTAAGGTCGCGGAATCTGGAAACACCATATATTTT. The complete variable domain, with remaining parts taken from reference TRBV19 and TRBJ1-3, reads DGGITQSPKYLFRKEGQNVTLSCEQNLNHDAMYWYRQDPGQGLRLIYYSQIVNDFQKGDIAEGYSVSREKKESFPLTVTSAQKNPTAFYLCASSIKVAESGNTIYFGEGSWLTVV.

The chain uses TRBV28 and TRBJ2-1; 7 nucleotides align to TRBD1. Germline V gene lookup returns CDR1 MDHEN and CDR2 SYDVKM. The CDR3 has 11 amino acids. Trimming took 6 bases from V and 10 from J; bases not matched to a gene: 3. The CDR3 here is CASRRGLEQFF. CDR3 sequence (DNA): TGTGCCAGCAGGAGGGGGCTCGAGCAGTTCTTC.

The V and J genes are TRBV6-2 or TRBV6-3 and TRBJ2-5; 7 bases fit TRBD2. The trim removed 2 bases at V and 0 bases at J, leaving 12 bases unmatched. Per the germline V gene, CDR1 is MNHEY and CDR2 is SVGEGT. This CDR3 comprises 18 residues. DNA for the CDR3: TGTGCCAGCAGTTACCCCGCCCGGGGCGGGGGAGACCAAGAGACCCAGTACTTC. Amino acids: CASSYPARGGGDQETQYF.

The genes are TRBV6-1 and TRBJ2-7; the match to TRBD2 covers 8 bases. CDR3 length: 16 amino acids. Germline CDR1 reads MNHNS; CDR2 reads SASEGT. Trimming took 3 bases from V and 3 from J; bases not matched to a gene: 10. Written as DNA, the CDR3 is TGTGCCAGCAGTGACCCCGCGGAAGCGGGGGACTACGAGCAGTACGTC. Translated: CASSDPAEAGDYEQYV.

The rearrangement joins TRBV6-5 to TRBJ1-5; possibly TRBD1 for D (6 bases). CDR1 is MNHEY and CDR2 is SVGAGI in the germline V gene. Trimming left V 5 bases short and J 3 bases short, with 11 bases between. The CDR3 is made up of 14 amino acids. CDR3 coding DNA: TGTGCCAGCAGTCGTTCAGGGGACAATCAGCCCCAGCATTTT. Translated: CASSRSGDNQPQHF.

The chain links TRBV19 to TRBJ1-5; no definite D call. V was shortened by 2 bases and J by 6 bases, with 8 bases between the two germline ends. The CDR3 loop spans 13 amino acids. The germline V gene has CDR1 LNHDA and CDR2 SQIVND (reference sequence). CDR3 DNA sequence: TGTGCCAGTAGTATAATGCCCGGTCAGCCCCAGCATTTT. Its protein product is CASSIMPGQPQHF.

The chain combines TRBV27 with TRBJ1-1; D uncertain. The CDR3 length is 13 residues. Germline lookup yields CDR1 MNHEY and CDR2 SMNVEV (reference sequence). Trimming took 6 bases from V and 0 from J, leaving 8 bases between them. CDR3 amino acids: CASRSRLNTEAFF. CDR3 in DNA: TGTGCCAGCAGATCGCGGCTGAACACTGAAGCTTTCTTT.

The sample holds one count of this clone. The genes are TRBV10-3 and TRBJ2-5; 11 bases match TRBD2. Trimming cost V 5 bases and J 5 bases; bases outside gene matches: 4. CDR1 is ENHRY and CDR2 is SYGVKD in the germline V gene. This CDR3 is 14 amino acids long. In DNA, the CDR3 is TGTGCCATCAGTAATAGCGGGGGGGAGGAGACCCAGTACTTC. This sequence encodes CAISNSGGEETQYF.

The chain links TRBV30 to TRBJ2-1; 11 nucleotides agree with TRBD1. Germline V CDR1 and CDR2: GTSNPN, SVGIG (reference sequence). With V trimmed by 7 bases and J by 7 bases, 12 bases remained unmatched. The CDR3 has 15 residues. CDR3 sequence: CASTRTGGAGNEQFF. The CDR3 DNA follows: TGTGCCTCCACCCGGACAGGGGGCGCGGGGAATGAGCAGTTCTTC. Looking up the rest from reference TRBV30 and TRBJ2-1 gives the full variable domain: SQTIHQWPATLVQPVGSPLSLECTVEGTSNPNLYWYRQAAGRGLQLLFYSVGIGQISSEVPQNLSASRPQDRQFILSSKKLLLSDSGFYLCASTRTGGAGNEQFFGPGTRLTVL.